This T cell receptor (beta chain) was sequenced during a study of blood T cells in healthy people across ages. General study findings and limits: Long-lived donors carried more naive CD4+ cells and greater diversity than aged donors. Estimated diversity across one million T cells was deemed an underestimate.

Those donating, healthy Caucasian individuals from Russia, were aged roughly 6 to 95. Details on this clonotype: Its specificity is not known.

With a J-beta primer mix and a sample-barcoded 5' primer, a second PCR ran roughly 6 to 11 cycles. Each single sample gave us at least 2.5 million CDR3-containing paired-end reads. TCRdb analysed the 5' RACE reads with MiXCR anew, one entry per CDR3 protein. Of more than 1 million distinct CDR3 sequences listed, more than 40% are singletons. The sample comprised blood. The sequence was obtained from a woman aged 55-75 years in good health.

CDR3 sequence reads: CSVDRTDTEAFF. CDR3 in DNA: TGCAGCGTTGACCGGACAGACACTGAAGCTTTCTTT. The V and J genes are TRBV29-1 and TRBJ1-1, with D maybe TRBD1 (6 bases). The CDR3 covers 12 residues. V lost 3 bases, J lost 3 bases, and 8 bases lay in between. From germline, CDR1 is SQVTM and CDR2 ANQGSEA.